Presented here are 21 T cell receptor beta chains from one specimen sequenced in a study of T cells in Graves' hyperthyroidism and ophthalmopathy (dated by TCRdb to the late 2010s). Library prep was done by multiplex PCR. The listed sequencing device is Illumina HiSeq 2000. The TCR beta CDR3 regions were amplified from RNA transcripts. The TCR CDR3 was subjected to a first round of RT-PCR using the HTBI primer set and the Qiagen OneStep RT-PCR kit. Through fastp at Q25 and MiXCR, TCRdb rebuilt clones from the public reads, retaining in-frame beta chains. Identical CDR3 proteins give one entry, which carries the most common genes and DNA. For this sample the table gives approximately 400,000 distinct CDR3 sequences, of which about 14% were detected only once. The ten top clones hold 20% of the sample. Sequencing input: blood. These TCRs come from a woman in her twenties or thirties with Graves' ophthalmopathy.

In its sample, this clonotype was seen many times. This chain joins TRBV28 and TRBJ2-1, with D possibly being TRBD1 or TRBD2 (5 bases each). CDR1 and CDR2 (germline): MDHEN, SYDVKM. Deletions cut 5 bases from V and 12 bases from J, with 20 bases between. This CDR3 has 14 residues. CDR3 amino acids: CASSTGPSGGRQFF. DNA of the CDR3: TGTGCCAGCAGTACGGGGCCCTCGGGCGGGCGGCAGTTCTTC. The variable domain in full, completed from reference TRBV28 and TRBJ2-1, reads DVKVTQSSRYLVKRTGEKVFLECVQDMDHENMFWYRQDPGLGLRLIYFSYDVKMKEKGDIPEGYSVSREKKERFSLILESASTNQTSMYLCASSTGPSGGRQFFGPGTRLTVL.

CDR3 in amino acids: CATSLPGGTATDTQYF. As DNA, the CDR3 is TGTGCCACTTCCCTCCCCGGGGGAACCGCCACAGATACGCAGTATTTT. The V and J genes are TRBV10-3 and TRBJ2-3; D might be TRBD2 (6 bases). V was pared by 10 bases and J by 2 bases, with 22 bases between. The CDR3 runs 16 residues. Germline CDR1 reads ENHRY; CDR2 reads SYGVKD.

The V call is TRBV25-1, the J call TRBJ2-1; 7 nucleotides line up with TRBD2. Per the germline V gene, CDR1 is MGHDK and CDR2 is SYGVNS. CDR3 length: 11 amino acids. After removal of 6 bases from V and 9 bases from J, the junction contained 2 bases not matched to a gene. In DNA form, the CDR3 reads TGTGCCAGCAGGGGAGGGAGTGAGCAGTTCTTC. Protein sequence: CASRGGSEQFF.

This clonotype was seen repeatedly, ten times or more. The gene calls are TRBV28 and TRBJ1-5; tentatively, D is TRBD1 (5 bases). CDR3 size: 17 residues. V lost 4 bases, J lost 5 bases, and 21 bases lay in between. CDR1 is MDHEN, CDR2 SYDVKM, per germline. CDR3 sequence reads: CASSSFWTHFGYQPQHF. DNA of the CDR3: TGTGCCAGCAGTTCCTTCTGGACACATTTCGGCTATCAGCCCCAGCATTTT. The entire variable domain, with the rest obtained from reference TRBV28 and TRBJ1-5, is as follows: DVKVTQSSRYLVKRTGEKVFLECVQDMDHENMFWYRQDPGLGLRLIYFSYDVKMKEKGDIPEGYSVSREKKERFSLILESASTNQTSMYLCASSSFWTHFGYQPQHFGDGTRLSIL.

The chain joins TRBV27 to TRBJ2-1, with TRBD1 identical over 9 bases. The V gene end was trimmed by 4 bases and the J gene end by 7 bases; junction bases not matched to a gene: 8. Looked up from germline, CDR1 is MNHEY and CDR2 is SMNVEV (reference sequence). This CDR3 spans 15 amino acids. Here the CDR3 DNA reads TGTGCCAGCAGTTCTGAGTACAGGGGGCGGAATGAGCAGTTCTTC. Its protein is CASSSEYRGRNEQFF.

As regards this clonotype: This sequence may be a read error, since a much larger clone differs from it by one base. The V call is TRBV13, the J call TRBJ1-4; 7 positions agree with TRBD1. Germline values: CDR1 PRHDT, CDR2 FYEKMQ (reference sequence). This CDR3 spans 14 amino acids. CDR3 in amino acids: CASSHQTGQEKLVF. The CDR3 nucleotides read TGTGCCAGCAGCCACCAGACAGGGCAGGAAAAACTGGTTTTT.

This clonotype was counted many times. DNA of the CDR3: TGCAGTGCTAGGTTCAGGATAAGCACAGATACGCAGTATTTT. Residues: CSARFRISTDTQYF. J is TRBJ2-3 and V is TRBV20-1; no reliable D call. V dropped 3 bases and J dropped 0 bases, with 10 bases sitting between them. This CDR3 spans 14 amino acids. Germline V gene lookup returns CDR1 DFQATT and CDR2 SNEGSKA (reference sequence).

This clonotype appeared many times. The chain is built from TRBV5-1 and TRBJ2-7, with a possible D match to TRBD2 (6 bases). Between the trimmed V and J ends, which lost 4 bases and 2 bases, there was a span of 10 bases. From germline, CDR1 is SGHRS and CDR2 YFSETQ. The CDR3 runs 13 residues. In DNA, the CDR3 is TGCGCCAGCAGCCGGGACTGGGCCTACGAGCAGTACTTC. Protein: CASSRDWAYEQYF.

The sample holds many counts of this clonotype. The chain joins TRBV18 to TRBJ1-1; TRBD1 might be the D (5 bases). The germline V and J ends were trimmed by 0 bases and 1 base, with 12 bases remaining between them. Looked up from germline, CDR1 is KGHSH and CDR2 is LQKENI. The CDR3 spans 16 residues. This chain's CDR3 is CASSPPDTVKNTEAFF. CDR3 DNA sequence: TGTGCCAGCTCACCACCGGACACGGTAAAGAACACTGAAGCTTTCTTT. The entire variable domain, with the rest obtained from reference TRBV18 and TRBJ1-1, is as follows: NAGVMQNPRHLVRRRGQEARLRCSPMKGHSHVYWYRQLPEEGLKFMVYLQKENIIDESGMPKERFSAEFPKEGPSILRIQQVVRGDSAAYFCASSPPDTVKNTEAFFGQGTRLTVV.

This clonotype was counted between two and nine times. The chain employs TRBV7-9 and TRBJ2-7; D remains ambiguous. Germline V gene lookup returns CDR1 SEHNR and CDR2 FQNEAQ (reference sequence). This CDR3 is built from 12 residues. V was pared by 5 bases and J by 3 bases, with 8 bases between. CDR3 in amino acids: CASSTTGYEQYF. The CDR3 DNA reads as TGTGCCAGCAGCACCACGGGCTACGAGCAGTACTTC.

This clonotype was observed many times. This chain connects TRBV3-1 to TRBJ2-7; D unclear. With 0 bases removed from V and 4 bases from J, the gap between germline ends came to 7 bases. This CDR3 is 13 amino acids long. CDR1 and CDR2 (germline): LGHDT, YNNKEL (reference sequence). The DNA of the CDR3 is TGTGCCAGCAGCCAAGATGAGAGATACGAGCAGTACTTC. It is translated as CASSQDERYEQYF.

In this sample, this clonotype turned up many times. The rearrangement links TRBV28 to TRBJ1-2, with D hard to call. CDR3 length equals 15 residues. Germline V lookup: CDR1 MDHEN, CDR2 SYDVKM. Trimming pared 5 bases from V and 4 bases from J, leaving 17 bases between. The CDR3 nucleotides read TGTGCCAGCAGTGGGCCCCTCGGACTGACCTATGGCTACACCTTC. It codes for CASSGPLGLTYGYTF.

This clonotype came up a few times. This sequence joins TRBV4-2 and TRBJ2-1; no reliable D call. V dropped 4 bases and J dropped 10 bases, with 14 bases sitting between them. The CDR3 totals 13 residues. Germline lookup yields CDR1 LGHNA and CDR2 YNFKEQ. As DNA, the CDR3 is TGTGCCAGCAGCCTTCCTTGGTTGAAAGAGCAGTTCTTC. Its translation is CASSLPWLKEQFF.

This clonotype was seen ten or more times. The chain links TRBV20-1 to TRBJ1-3; D possibly corresponds to TRBD1 (6 bases). This CDR3 region has 16 residues. CDR1 DFQATT and CDR2 SNEGSKA come from the germline V gene (reference sequence). V lost 3 bases and J lost 4, with 19 bases in between. The CDR3 is CSASLPMTGFGNTIYF. In DNA form, the CDR3 reads TGCAGTGCTAGTCTCCCCATGACAGGTTTCGGAAACACCATATATTTT.

This clonotype has a count of ten or more. The rearrangement uses TRBV7-2 and TRBJ2-3, with D possibly being TRBD2 (6 bases). The germline V gene encodes CDR1 SGHTA and CDR2 FQGNSA. V was pared by 10 bases and J by 6 bases, with 17 bases between. This CDR3 comprises 13 residues. The CDR3 reads CATGLNPRDTQYF. The CDR3 coding sequence is TGTGCCACCGGACTAAACCCTCGGGATACGCAGTATTTT. Looking up the rest from reference TRBV7-2 and TRBJ2-3 gives the full variable domain: GAGVSQSPSNKVTEKGKDVELRCDPISGHTALYWYRQSLGQGLEFLIYFQGNSAPDKSGLPSDRFSAERTGGSVSTLTIQRTQQEDSAVYLCATGLNPRDTQYFGPGTRLTVL.

The V gene is TRBV20-1, the J gene TRBJ2-1; TRBD1 matches at 11 bases. The CDR3 runs to 14 residues. Germline CDR1 reads DFQATT; CDR2 reads SNEGSKA (reference sequence). Trimming at V came to 1 base and at J to 5 bases, leaving 1 base not matched to a gene. CDR3 amino acids: CSARGDRGDNEQFF. The CDR3 DNA sequence: TGCAGTGCTAGAGGGGACAGGGGGGACAATGAGCAGTTCTTC.

At least ten counts were recorded for this clonotype. The chain joins TRBV12-3 or TRBV12-4 to TRBJ2-6, with D perhaps TRBD1 or TRBD2 (6 bases each). The CDR3 covers 15 residues. Deletions cut 6 bases from V and 2 bases from J, with 11 bases between. CDR3: CASRRRGAGANVLTF. DNA for the CDR3: TGTGCCAGCAGACGAAGGGGGGCTGGGGCCAACGTCCTGACTTTC.

The V and J genes are TRBV11-3 and TRBJ2-2; TRBD2 matches at 14 bases. Germline V CDR1 and CDR2: SGHNT, YENEEA. V lost 6 bases, J lost 5 bases, and 8 bases stayed unmatched. CDR3 size: 17 residues. CDR3: CASRKTSGGAWTGELFF. The CDR3, as DNA: TGTGCCAGCAGGAAGACTAGCGGGGGGGCCTGGACCGGGGAGCTGTTTTTT.

The chain employs TRBV20-1 and TRBJ1-2; D uncertain. The CDR3 has 13 amino acids. CDR1 is DFQATT, CDR2 SNEGSKA, per germline (reference sequence). Trimming left V 3 bases short and J 2 bases short, with 10 bases between. The CDR3 reads CSASRKSNYGYTF. CDR3 coding DNA: TGCAGTGCTAGTAGGAAAAGCAACTATGGCTACACCTTC.

The chain employs TRBV15 and TRBJ1-3; the D is unclear. The CDR3 length is 15 residues. Germline CDR1 LNHNV, CDR2 YYDKDF (reference sequence). With 0 bases removed from V and 0 bases from J, the gap between germline ends came to 6 bases. The CDR3 spells CATSRDPSSGNTIYF. The CDR3 region has the DNA TGTGCCACCAGCAGAGATCCCAGCTCTGGAAACACCATATATTTT.

This clonotype was seen a handful of times. V gene TRBV20-1 combines with J gene TRBJ2-4; tentatively, D is TRBD1 (5 bases). V was trimmed by 0 bases and J by 0 bases, leaving 12 bases between them. CDR1 and CDR2 from the germline V gene are DFQATT and SNEGSKA (reference sequence). The CDR3 extends over 16 amino acids. CDR3 sequence: CSARDPTGLAKNIQYF. CDR3 DNA: TGCAGTGCTAGAGATCCCACAGGATTAGCCAAAAACATTCAGTACTTC.